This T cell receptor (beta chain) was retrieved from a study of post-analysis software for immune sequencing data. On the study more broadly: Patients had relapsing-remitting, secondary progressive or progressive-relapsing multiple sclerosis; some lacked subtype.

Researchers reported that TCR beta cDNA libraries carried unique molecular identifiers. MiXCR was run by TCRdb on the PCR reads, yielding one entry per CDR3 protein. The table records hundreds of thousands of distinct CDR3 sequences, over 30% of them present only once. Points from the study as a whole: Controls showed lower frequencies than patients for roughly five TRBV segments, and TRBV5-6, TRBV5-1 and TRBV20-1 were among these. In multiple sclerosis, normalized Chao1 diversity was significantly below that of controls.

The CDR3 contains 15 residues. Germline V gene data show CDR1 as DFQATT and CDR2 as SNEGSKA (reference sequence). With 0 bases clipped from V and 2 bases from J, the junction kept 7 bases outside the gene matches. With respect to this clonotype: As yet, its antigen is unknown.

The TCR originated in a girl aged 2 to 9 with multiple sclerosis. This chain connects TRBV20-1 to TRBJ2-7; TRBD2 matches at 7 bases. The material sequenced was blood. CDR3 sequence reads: CSARDPPGLTYEQYF. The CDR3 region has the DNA TGCAGTGCTAGAGATCCTCCGGGACTAACCTACGAGCAGTACTTC.